This TCR beta chain was documented in a study of shared clonotypes between healthy human individuals. In regard to this clone: Its specificity is unknown.

Study-level results: Researchers sampled only blood; tissue repertoires likely differ. Naive subsets, compared against memory subsets, generally had larger estimated richness values. The expectation was that sequencing depth would affect clonotype sharing among donors.

With 4 bases removed from V and 0 bases from J, the gap between germline ends came to 10 bases. Per germline, CDR1 SGHNT and CDR2 YYREEE (reference sequence). The length of the CDR3 is 15 residues. CD45RO negativity and positive selection for CCR7 defined naive CD8 cells, a population that excluded terminally differentiated effector memory CD45RA+ cells. As handled by the study authors: For the immunoSEQ data, sequences were junction-only without quality scores, so filtering differed. Measured with immunoSEQ multiplex PCR; TCRdb has only the in-frame clones, and not every one. The DNA gave D and trimming, while V, J and clone size come from that table. Of roughly 550,000 clones in the sample, around 95% were seen once.

The V and J genes are TRBV5-4 and TRBJ2-2; either TRBD1 or TRBD2 may fit D (5 bases each). The source of this sequence is a woman under 40 in good health. Sequenced material: naive CD8+ T cells sorted from blood. CDR3 protein: CASSPGTSNTGELFF. The CDR3 nucleotides read TGTGCCAGCAGCCCGGGGACGTCGAACACCGGGGAGCTGTTTTTT.